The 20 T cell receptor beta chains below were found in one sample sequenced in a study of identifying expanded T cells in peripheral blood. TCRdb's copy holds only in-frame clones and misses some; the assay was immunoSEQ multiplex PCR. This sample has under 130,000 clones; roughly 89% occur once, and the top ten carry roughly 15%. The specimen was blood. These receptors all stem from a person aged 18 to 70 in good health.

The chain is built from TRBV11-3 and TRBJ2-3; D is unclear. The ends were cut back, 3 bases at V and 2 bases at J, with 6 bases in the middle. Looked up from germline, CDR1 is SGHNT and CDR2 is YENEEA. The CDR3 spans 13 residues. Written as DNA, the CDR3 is TGTGCCAGCAGCTTCCAGACCACAGATACGCAGTATTTT. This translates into CASSFQTTDTQYF.

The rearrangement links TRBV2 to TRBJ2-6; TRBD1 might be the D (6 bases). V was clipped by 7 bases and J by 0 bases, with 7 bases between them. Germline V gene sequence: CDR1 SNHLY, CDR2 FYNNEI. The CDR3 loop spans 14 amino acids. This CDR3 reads CASTDSSGANVLTF. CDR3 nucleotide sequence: TGTGCCAGCACGGACAGCTCTGGGGCCAACGTCCTGACTTTC. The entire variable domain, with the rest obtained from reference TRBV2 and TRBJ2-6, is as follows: EPEVTQTPSHQVTQMGQEVILRCVPISNHLYFYWYRQILGQKVEFLVSFYNNEISEKSEIFDDQFSVERPDGSNFTLKIRSTKLEDSAMYFCASTDSSGANVLTFGAGSRLTVL.

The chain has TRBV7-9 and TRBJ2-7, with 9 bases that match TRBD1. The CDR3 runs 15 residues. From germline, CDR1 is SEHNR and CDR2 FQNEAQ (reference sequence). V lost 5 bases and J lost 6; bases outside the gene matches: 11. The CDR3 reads CASSPPTGGGTEQYF. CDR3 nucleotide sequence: TGTGCCAGCAGCCCACCGACAGGGGGAGGCACCGAGCAGTACTTC.

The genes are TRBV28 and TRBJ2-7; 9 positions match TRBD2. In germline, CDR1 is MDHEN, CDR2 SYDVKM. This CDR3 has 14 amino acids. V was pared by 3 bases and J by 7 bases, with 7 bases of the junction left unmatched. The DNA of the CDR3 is TGTGCCAGCAGTTTGGCGGGAGGGGCGGGGGAGCAGTACTTC. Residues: CASSLAGGAGEQYF.

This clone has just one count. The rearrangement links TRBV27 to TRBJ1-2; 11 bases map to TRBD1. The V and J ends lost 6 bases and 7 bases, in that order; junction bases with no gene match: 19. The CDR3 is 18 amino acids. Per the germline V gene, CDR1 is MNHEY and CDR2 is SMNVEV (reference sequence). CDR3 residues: CASSPGQGAKQPLGGYTF. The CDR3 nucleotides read TGTGCCAGCAGCCCCGGACAGGGGGCGAAACAACCGCTCGGTGGCTACACCTTC.

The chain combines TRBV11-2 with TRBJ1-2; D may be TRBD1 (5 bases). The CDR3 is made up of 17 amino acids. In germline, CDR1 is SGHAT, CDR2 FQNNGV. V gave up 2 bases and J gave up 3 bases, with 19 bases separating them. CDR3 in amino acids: CASSLSPGTPGDYGYTF. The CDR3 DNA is TGTGCCAGCAGCTTATCCCCAGGGACCCCGGGGGACTATGGCTACACCTTC. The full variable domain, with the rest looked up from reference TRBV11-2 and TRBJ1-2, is EAGVAQSPRYKIIEKRQSVAFWCNPISGHATLYWYQQILGQGPKLLIQFQNNGVVDDSQLPKDRFSAERLKGVDSTLKIQPAKLEDSAVYLCASSLSPGTPGDYGYTFGSGTRLTVV.

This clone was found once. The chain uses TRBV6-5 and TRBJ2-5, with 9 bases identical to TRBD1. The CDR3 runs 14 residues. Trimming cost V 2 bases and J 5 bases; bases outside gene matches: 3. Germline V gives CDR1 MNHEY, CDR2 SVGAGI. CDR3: CASSYNRGQETQYF. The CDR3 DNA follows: TGTGCCAGCAGTTACAACAGGGGGCAGGAGACCCAGTACTTC.

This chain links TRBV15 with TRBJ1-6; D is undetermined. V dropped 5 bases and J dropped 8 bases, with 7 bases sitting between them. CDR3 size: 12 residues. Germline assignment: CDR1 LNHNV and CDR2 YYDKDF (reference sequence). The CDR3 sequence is CATSRRDSPLHF. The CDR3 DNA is TGTGCCACCAGCCGGAGAGATTCACCCCTCCACTTT.

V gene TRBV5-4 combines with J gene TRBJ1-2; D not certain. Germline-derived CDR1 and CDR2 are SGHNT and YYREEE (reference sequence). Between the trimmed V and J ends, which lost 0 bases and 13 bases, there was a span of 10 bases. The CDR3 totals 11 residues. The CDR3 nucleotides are TGTGCCAGCAGCTTGGATACGAAAGTCACCTTC. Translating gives CASSLDTKVTF.

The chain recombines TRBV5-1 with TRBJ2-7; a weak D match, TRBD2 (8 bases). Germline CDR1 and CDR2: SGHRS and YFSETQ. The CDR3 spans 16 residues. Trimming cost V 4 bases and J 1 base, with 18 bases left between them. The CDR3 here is CASSPEGAGGSYEQYF. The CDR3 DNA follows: TGCGCCAGCAGCCCGGAGGGGGCGGGGGGATCCTACGAGCAGTACTTC.

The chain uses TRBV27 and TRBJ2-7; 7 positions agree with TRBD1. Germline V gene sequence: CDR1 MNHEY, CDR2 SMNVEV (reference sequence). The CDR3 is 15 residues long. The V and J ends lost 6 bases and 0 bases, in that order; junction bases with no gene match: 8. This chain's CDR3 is CASSRKTGSSYEQYF. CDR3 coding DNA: TGTGCCAGCAGCCGAAAGACAGGGAGCTCCTACGAGCAGTACTTC.

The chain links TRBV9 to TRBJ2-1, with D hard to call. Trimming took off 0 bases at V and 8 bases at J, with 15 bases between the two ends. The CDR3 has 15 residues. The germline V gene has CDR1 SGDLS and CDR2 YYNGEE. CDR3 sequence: CASSVGVDPNYEQFF. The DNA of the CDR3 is TGTGCCAGCAGCGTAGGCGTAGACCCCAATTATGAGCAGTTCTTC.

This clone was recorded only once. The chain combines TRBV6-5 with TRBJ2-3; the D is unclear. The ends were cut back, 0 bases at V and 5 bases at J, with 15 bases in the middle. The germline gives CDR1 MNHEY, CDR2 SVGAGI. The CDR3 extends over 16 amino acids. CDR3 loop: CASSYSLPYSGDTQYF. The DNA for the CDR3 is TGTGCCAGCAGTTACTCTCTCCCCTACTCCGGAGATACGCAGTATTTT.

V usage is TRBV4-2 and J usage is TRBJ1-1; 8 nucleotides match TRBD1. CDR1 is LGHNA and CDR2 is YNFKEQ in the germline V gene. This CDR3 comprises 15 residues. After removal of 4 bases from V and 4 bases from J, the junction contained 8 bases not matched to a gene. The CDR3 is CASSRPGGWSTEAFF. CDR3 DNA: TGTGCCAGCAGCCGTCCAGGGGGCTGGAGCACTGAAGCTTTCTTT.

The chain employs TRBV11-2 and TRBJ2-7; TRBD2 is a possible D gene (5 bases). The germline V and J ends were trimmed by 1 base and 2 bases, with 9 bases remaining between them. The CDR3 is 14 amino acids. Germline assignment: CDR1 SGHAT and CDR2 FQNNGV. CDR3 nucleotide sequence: TGTGCCAGCAGCTTAGGTTCGGGGACCTACGAGCAGTACTTC. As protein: CASSLGSGTYEQYF.

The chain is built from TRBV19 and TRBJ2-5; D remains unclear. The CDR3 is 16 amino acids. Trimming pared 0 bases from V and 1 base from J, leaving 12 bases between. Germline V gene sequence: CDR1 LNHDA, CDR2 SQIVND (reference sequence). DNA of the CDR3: TGTGCCAGTAGTATAGATCAGCGTTACGCCCAAGAGACCCAGTACTTC. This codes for CASSIDQRYAQETQYF.

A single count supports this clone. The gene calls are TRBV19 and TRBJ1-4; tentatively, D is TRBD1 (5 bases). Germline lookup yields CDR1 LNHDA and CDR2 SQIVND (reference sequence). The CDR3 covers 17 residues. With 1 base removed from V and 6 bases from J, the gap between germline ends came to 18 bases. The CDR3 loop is CASSIGVFGGTDEKLFF. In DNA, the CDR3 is TGTGCCAGTAGTATAGGTGTCTTCGGGGGGACGGATGAAAAACTGTTTTTT.

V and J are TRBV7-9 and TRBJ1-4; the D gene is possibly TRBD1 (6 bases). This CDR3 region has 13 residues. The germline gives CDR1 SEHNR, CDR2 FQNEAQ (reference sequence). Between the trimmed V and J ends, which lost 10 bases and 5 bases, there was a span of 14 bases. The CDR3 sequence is CATNRVQNEKLFF. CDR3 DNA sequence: TGTGCCACCAACAGGGTCCAGAATGAAAAACTGTTTTTT.

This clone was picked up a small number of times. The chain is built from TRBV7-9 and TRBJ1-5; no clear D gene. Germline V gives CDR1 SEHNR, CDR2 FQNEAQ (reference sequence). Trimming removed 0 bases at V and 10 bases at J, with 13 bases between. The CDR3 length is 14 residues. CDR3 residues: CASSLAGSEGPQHF. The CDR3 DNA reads TGTGCCAGCAGCTTAGCGGGTTCAGAGGGTCCCCAGCATTTT.

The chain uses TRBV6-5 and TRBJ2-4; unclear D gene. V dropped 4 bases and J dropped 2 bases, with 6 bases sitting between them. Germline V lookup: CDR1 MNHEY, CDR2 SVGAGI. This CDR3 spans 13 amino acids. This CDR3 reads CASSLAPKNIQYF. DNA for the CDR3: TGTGCCAGCAGTTTGGCTCCCAAAAACATTCAGTACTTC.